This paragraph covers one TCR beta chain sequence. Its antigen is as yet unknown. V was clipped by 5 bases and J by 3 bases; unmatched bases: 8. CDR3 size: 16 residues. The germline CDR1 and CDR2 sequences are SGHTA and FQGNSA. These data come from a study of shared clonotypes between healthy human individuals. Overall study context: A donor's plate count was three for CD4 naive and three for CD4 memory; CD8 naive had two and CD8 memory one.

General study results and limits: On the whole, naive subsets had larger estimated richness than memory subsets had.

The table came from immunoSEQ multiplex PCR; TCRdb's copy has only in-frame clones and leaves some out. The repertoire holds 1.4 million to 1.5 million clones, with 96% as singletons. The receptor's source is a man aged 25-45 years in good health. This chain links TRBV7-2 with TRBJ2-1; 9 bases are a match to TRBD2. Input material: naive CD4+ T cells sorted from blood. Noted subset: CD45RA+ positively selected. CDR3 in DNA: TGTGCCAGCAGCCCCCCGGGGACTAGCTTCTACAATGAGCAGTTCTTC. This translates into CASSPPGTSFYNEQFF.